The rows below give T cell receptor beta chains drawn from one sample of a study of T cell changes during pregnancy in multiple sclerosis. Some clones are missing from TCRdb's copy, which holds only in-frame ones; the method was immunoSEQ multiplex PCR. The table has over 50,000 clones, about 87% seen once. The sequencing used peripheral blood, collected in the first trimester of pregnancy. The receptor set was obtained from a female donor in good health, enrolled as a control in a pregnancy study. CDR3s include the opening cysteine and the closing phenylalanine or tryptophan. A D gene is named only where the DNA matches it firmly. Clone sizes are given selectively: once, few, many, or a class where the clone is expanded.

d_gene,abundance,j_gene,v_gene,CDR3nt,CDR3aa
-,few,TRBJ1-6,TRBV6-1,TGTGCCAGCAGTGATTGGTCTGGCAATTCACCCCTCCACTTT,CASSDWSGNSPLHF
-,-,TRBJ2-7,TRBV7-3,TGTGCCAGCAGCCCAGCGGCACAGAGCTCCTACGAGCAGTACTTC,CASSPAAQSSYEQYF
TRBD1,-,TRBJ1-2,TRBV6-5,TGTGCCAGCAGTTACTCAGGACAGGGTAGGAGTGGCTACACCTTC,CASSYSGQGRSGYTF
-,-,TRBJ1-1,TRBV5-1,TGCGCCAGCAGCTTGGGGGGACAGAACACTGAAGCTTTCTTT,CASSLGGQNTEAFF
-,few,TRBJ1-1,TRBV5-4,TGTGCCAGCAGCTTCAGGTTAAACACTGAAGCTTTCTTT,CASSFRLNTEAFF
-,-,TRBJ1-1,TRBV7-3,TGTGCCAGCAGCTTATCGGAGGGGACTGAAGCTTTCTTT,CASSLSEGTEAFF
-,-,TRBJ1-2,TRBV19,TGTGCCAGTAGGAATGATGAGTCGGGGGTTCGGGGCTACACCTTC,CASRNDESGVRGYTF
-,-,TRBJ1-2,TRBV5-4,TGTGCCAGCAGCGGCGGGGACCCAATTGGGTATGGCTACACCTTC,CASSGGDPIGYGYTF
TRBD1,once,TRBJ2-1,TRBV7-9,TGTGCCATCGGAACAGGGGGCTACTACAATGAGCAGTTCTTC,CAIGTGGYYNEQFF
TRBD1,-,TRBJ2-1,TRBV5-4,TGTGCCAGCAGCCAGGACAGGAGCTCCTACAATGAGCAGTTCTTC,CASSQDRSSYNEQFF
-,-,TRBJ1-5,TRBV4-3,TGCGCCAGCAGCCAAGATCTTTACGGATCTAGGGGTAATCAGCCCCAGCATTTT,CASSQDLYGSRGNQPQHF
-,-,TRBJ1-3,TRBV18,TGTGCCAGCTCACCGCTTAGCGACTCTGGAAACACCATATATTTT,CASSPLSDSGNTIYF
-,-,TRBJ2-7,TRBV6-6,TGTGCCAGCAGTTACAGGGGGGGCTACGAGCAGTACTTC,CASSYRGGYEQYF
TRBD1,-,TRBJ1-2,TRBV27,TGTGCCAGCAGTACCGCCGGGACAGCCTATGGCTACACCTTC,CASSTAGTAYGYTF
-,-,TRBJ2-2,TRBV11-2,TGTGCCAGCAGCTTAGATCGTGCCGGGAACACCGGGGAGCTGTTTTTT,CASSLDRAGNTGELFF
-,-,TRBJ2-2,TRBV2,TGTGCCAGCACCTTACAGGGAAGGACCGGGGAGCTGTTTTTT,CASTLQGRTGELFF
-,-,TRBJ1-5,TRBV6-5,TGTGCCAGCAGTTACTCCGGGTCTAGCAATCAGCCCCAGCATTTT,CASSYSGSSNQPQHF
-,-,TRBJ1-1,TRBV7-8,TGTGCCAGCAGCCCTCGGGAGAACACTGAAGCTTTCTTT,CASSPRENTEAFF